Each of the 8 T cell receptor beta chains below was sequenced from the same sample in a study of cytomegalovirus exposure and HLA in healthy donors. PCR was performed using 60 Vbeta and 13 Jbeta primers. Clones were read by immunoSEQ multiplex PCR, and TCRdb kept only the in-frame ones, dropping some. Of roughly 120,000 clones in the sample, over 60% are singletons; the top ten hold around 2.9%. Material for sequencing was PBMCs. The receptor set was obtained from a woman aged 55 to 70 in good health and CMV-seropositive.

The chain carries TRBV7-3 and TRBJ2-1, with 12 bases matching TRBD2. The junction had 4 bases not matched to a gene; V was cut back by 2 bases and J by 14 bases. CDR3 length equals 13 residues. Germline V gene lookup returns CDR1 SGHTA and CDR2 FQGTGA. The CDR3 loop reads CASSLSTSGRKFF. The CDR3 bases are TGTGCCAGCAGCTTATCGACTAGCGGGAGAAAGTTCTTC.

This clone was picked up a small number of times. This chain links TRBV16 with TRBJ2-2; TRBD2 is a possible D gene (5 bases). CDR1 is KGHSY, CDR2 FQNENV, per germline. Trimming removed 2 bases at V and 7 bases at J, with 14 bases between. This CDR3 comprises 15 residues. The CDR3 coding sequence is TGTGCCAGCAGCCAAATCGGGGTCGGCGGCGGGGAGCTGTTTTTT. Encoded protein: CASSQIGVGGGELFF.

The table lists this clone with a count of one. This chain links TRBV2 with TRBJ1-2, with a weak D call TRBD1 (6 bases). V lost 6 bases and J lost 10, with 12 bases in between. CDR1 and CDR2 (germline): SNHLY, FYNNEI. This CDR3 contains 11 residues. For the CDR3, the DNA is TGTGCCAGCAGCGGGGGGGCGTACTACACCTTC. Its translation is CASSGGAYYTF.

This chain joins TRBV29-1 and TRBJ2-5; TRBD2 matches at 8 bases. CDR1 and CDR2 from the germline V gene are SQVTM and ANQGSEA. The length of the CDR3 is 15 residues. V lost 3 bases, J lost 2 bases, and 8 bases stayed unmatched. The CDR3 DNA reads as TGCAGCGTTGAGGGAAGACTAGCGAAACAAGAGACCCAGTACTTC. Its protein product is CSVEGRLAKQETQYF.

This sequence joins TRBV5-4 and TRBJ2-1, with 7 positions matching TRBD2. CDR3 length equals 15 residues. The V segment lost 0 bases and the J segment 2 bases; nucleotides outside the gene matches: 2. Germline V gives CDR1 SGHNT, CDR2 YYREEE (reference sequence). The chain's CDR3 is CASSLDSGPYNEQFF. The CDR3 DNA reads as TGTGCCAGCAGCTTGGATAGCGGGCCCTACAATGAGCAGTTCTTC.

This chain connects TRBV19 to TRBJ1-5; possible D gene TRBD1, 6 bases. The germline CDR1 and CDR2 sequences are LNHDA and SQIVND (reference sequence). The V and J ends lost 4 bases and 4 bases respectively, with 11 bases between them. CDR3 length equals 14 residues. CDR3 in amino acids: CASSTRQVNQPQHF. The DNA for the CDR3 is TGTGCCAGTAGTACTCGACAGGTGAATCAGCCCCAGCATTTT.

The genes are TRBV7-2 and TRBJ2-5; D not resolved. The CDR3 runs 12 residues. The germline V and J ends were trimmed by 11 bases and 2 bases, with 12 bases remaining between them. CDR1 and CDR2 from the germline V gene are SGHTA and FQGNSA. The CDR3 nucleotides are TGTGCCTCGTCCCAGTTTCAAGAGACCCAGTACTTC. Protein sequence: CASSQFQETQYF.

The CDR3, as DNA: TGTGCCAGCAGTGAAGAGTGGACCACGGGGTATGGCTACACCTTC. Protein sequence: CASSEEWTTGYGYTF. This sequence joins TRBV6-1 and TRBJ1-2; unclear D gene. The CDR3 is 15 amino acids. Germline V CDR1 and CDR2: MNHNS, SASEGT. Deletions cut 1 base from V and 5 bases from J, with 14 bases between.